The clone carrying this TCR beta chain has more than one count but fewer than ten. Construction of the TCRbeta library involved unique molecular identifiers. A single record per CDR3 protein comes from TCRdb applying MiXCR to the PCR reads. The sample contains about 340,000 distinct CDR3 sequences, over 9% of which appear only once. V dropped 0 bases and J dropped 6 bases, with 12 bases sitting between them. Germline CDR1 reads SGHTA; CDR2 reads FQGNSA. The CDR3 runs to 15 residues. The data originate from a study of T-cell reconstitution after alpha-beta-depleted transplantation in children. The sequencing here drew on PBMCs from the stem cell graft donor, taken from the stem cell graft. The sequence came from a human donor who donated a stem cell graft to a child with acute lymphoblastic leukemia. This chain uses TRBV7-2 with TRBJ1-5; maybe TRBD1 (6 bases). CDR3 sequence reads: CASSLAPGVAQPQHF. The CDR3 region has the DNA TGTGCCAGCAGCTTAGCGCCAGGGGTTGCTCAGCCCCAGCATTTT.